Many counts were recorded for the clone carrying this T cell receptor beta chain. These data belong to a study of regulatory T cells in long-lasting Graves disease. CDR1 and CDR2 (germline): DFQATT, SNEGSKA (reference sequence). The CDR3 is 14 residues long. The V end was cut by 0 bases, the J end by 1 base, with 9 bases between. Arm-PCR with iRepertoire HTBI primers amplified the CDR3 regions for these TCR beta libraries. Using its own MiXCR run on the multiplex PCR reads, TCRdb lists one record per CDR3 protein. The sample shows approximately 490,000 distinct CDR3 sequences, about 17% of them seen only once. Time point described: newly diagnosed GD, antithyroid drugs for less than 3 months. RNA from PBMCs was the source of the TCR library. These data also featured in a second study, about T cells in Graves' hyperthyroidism and ophthalmopathy. From that study: HTBI primers were employed in a first-round RT-PCR of the TCR CDR3. Peripheral blood also featured most of the thyroid clonotypes expanded above 0.001.

The sequence was obtained from a middle-aged man with Graves disease. The specimen was peripheral blood mononuclear cells (PBMCs), collected at new diagnosis, from a patient treated with antithyroid drugs. This chain joins TRBV20-1 and TRBJ1-1; the D is unclear. The CDR3 DNA sequence: TGCAGTGCTAGAGATTTGTACGGGAACACTGAAGCTTTCTTT. It translates to CSARDLYGNTEAFF.